These 13 T cell receptor beta chains share one sample of origin, sequenced in a study of graft-versus-host responses after intestinal transplantation. The protocol was immunoSEQ multiplex PCR, while the TCRdb copy is restricted to in-frame clones and leaves out a portion. This sample has 25,000 to 30,000 clones, with over 90% found just once. The specimen was PBMCs, collected 18 days after transplant. These receptors were collected from a human patient who received an intestinal transplant, so some T cells may come from the graft donor.

Of note for this clone: The junction differs from germline at one of its ends, possibly a read error. This rearrangement joins TRBV5-5 to TRBJ2-7; D may be TRBD2 (5 bases). Germline loops: CDR1 SGHKS, CDR2 YYEKEE (reference sequence). The CDR3 covers 13 residues. The CDR3 sequence is CTSGSTRSNEQYF. The CDR3 nucleotides read TGTACCAGCGGCTCAACTCGTTCTAACGAGCAGTACTTC.

The chain combines TRBV12-5 with TRBJ2-1; 10 nucleotides line up with TRBD2. The ends lost 3 bases at V and 4 bases at J; junction bases unmatched: 6. Germline assignment: CDR1 LGHNT and CDR2 FRNRAP. The CDR3 sequence is 16 residues long. The CDR3 loop is CASGFSAGGGYNEQFF. The DNA for the CDR3 is TGTGCTAGTGGTTTCTCAGCGGGGGGGGGATACAATGAGCAGTTCTTC.

This chain joins TRBV6-5 and TRBJ1-1; D is uncertain. CDR1 and CDR2 (germline): MNHEY, SVGAGI. This CDR3 comprises 15 residues. The V and J ends lost 6 bases and 1 base respectively, with 15 bases between them. CDR3 sequence (DNA): TGTGCCAGCAGCCTCCAACCGGCGGCGAACACTGAAGCTTTCTTT. This encodes CASSLQPAANTEAFF.

The chain has TRBV5-1 and TRBJ2-7, with 10 bases identical to TRBD2. The J segment lost 6 bases and the V segment lost 0 bases, leaving 6 bases of the junction unmatched. There are 15 residues in the CDR3. Germline-derived CDR1 and CDR2 are SGHRS and YFSETQ. The CDR3 sequence is CASSLGAGGPGEQYF. For the CDR3, the DNA is TGCGCCAGCAGCTTGGGAGCGGGGGGGCCGGGCGAGCAGTACTTC. Full variable domain (remainder filled in from reference TRBV5-1 and TRBJ2-7): KAGVTQTPRYLIKTRGQQVTLSCSPISGHRSVSWYQQTPGQGLQFLFEYFSETQRNKGNFPGRFSGRQFSNSRSEMNVSTLELGDSALYLCASSLGAGGPGEQYFGPGTRLTVT.

The chain employs TRBV6-5 and TRBJ1-4; D gene ambiguous. With 0 bases removed from V and 5 bases from J, the gap between germline ends came to 13 bases. Germline CDR1 and CDR2: MNHEY and SVGAGI. The CDR3 spans 16 residues. CDR3 amino acids: CASSYSPGGWNEKLFF. DNA of the CDR3: TGTGCCAGCAGTTACTCCCCCGGAGGGTGGAATGAAAAACTGTTTTTT.

This clone showed up just a few times. V gene TRBV4-1 combines with J gene TRBJ2-1; D gene unclear. Deletions cut 0 bases from V and 10 bases from J, with 10 bases between. Germline V CDR1 and CDR2: MGHRA, YSYEKL. The CDR3 covers 13 residues. CDR3 amino acids: CASSQDLVSEQFF. The CDR3 DNA reads as TGCGCCAGCAGCCAAGATCTGGTAAGCGAGCAGTTCTTC.

The chain combines TRBV9 with TRBJ2-3; possibly TRBD2 for D (6 bases). CDR1 is SGDLS and CDR2 is YYNGEE in the germline V gene. Trimming shortened V by 0 bases and J by 0 bases, and 11 bases separated the two germline ends. The CDR3 has 16 amino acids. The CDR3 loop is CASSVVGGRSTDTQYF. The DNA of the CDR3 is TGTGCCAGCAGCGTAGTGGGGGGACGTAGCACAGATACGCAGTATTTT.

This chain joins TRBV5-4 and TRBJ1-6; the D gene is possibly TRBD1 (5 bases). Germline V gene lookup returns CDR1 SGHNT and CDR2 YYREEE (reference sequence). This CDR3 spans 14 amino acids. The V end lost 2 bases, the J end lost 8 bases, and 11 bases lay between the germline ends. CDR3 coding DNA: TGTGCCAGCAGCTTAGGGGAAGAGGATTCACCCCTCCACTTT. Protein: CASSLGEEDSPLHF.

This clone was counted once. The chain combines TRBV11-2 with TRBJ1-1, with 8 bases aligning to TRBD1. Germline CDR1 reads SGHAT; CDR2 reads FQNNGV. The CDR3 is 16 residues long. Trimming cost V 5 bases and J 5 bases; bases outside gene matches: 13. The CDR3 DNA reads as TGTGCCAGCAGCAAACCGTGGACAGGGATAGAGACTGAAGCTTTCTTT. It is translated as CASSKPWTGIETEAFF.

The J gene is TRBJ1-2, the V gene TRBV19; the D gene is possibly TRBD1 (6 bases). Germline CDR1 reads LNHDA; CDR2 reads SQIVND (reference sequence). There are 16 residues in the CDR3. V was cut by 0 bases and J by 6 bases, with 17 bases left in between. The CDR3 sequence: CASSIDLAGALDGYTF. DNA for the CDR3: TGTGCCAGTAGTATAGACCTCGCAGGGGCCCTGGATGGCTACACCTTC.

The genes are TRBV27 and TRBJ2-1, with 9 bases aligning to TRBD2. The CDR3 runs 15 residues. The V and J ends lost 5 bases and 4 bases, in that order; junction bases with no gene match: 6. Germline V gene data show CDR1 as MNHEY and CDR2 as SMNVEV (reference sequence). As DNA, the CDR3 is TGTGCCAGCAGTCCTAGCGGGGAGGGGTACAATGAGCAGTTCTTC. Translating it yields CASSPSGEGYNEQFF.

This chain uses TRBV30 with TRBJ1-2; the D is unclear. The CDR3 contains 10 residues. Germline lookup yields CDR1 GTSNPN and CDR2 SVGIG (reference sequence). Trimming stripped 6 bases from V and 6 bases from J, with 8 bases between. This chain's CDR3 is CACRVHGYTF. Written as DNA, the CDR3 is TGTGCCTGCCGTGTTCATGGCTACACCTTC.

This clone was counted a few times. This rearrangement joins TRBV2 to TRBJ1-1, with D possibly matching TRBD1 (6 bases). V lost 4 bases, J lost 4 bases, and 13 bases lay in between. The CDR3 has 14 amino acids. Per the germline V gene, CDR1 is SNHLY and CDR2 is FYNNEI. Here the CDR3 DNA reads TGTGCCAGCAGTGGGAGGCAGGGGAGCACTGAAGCTTTCTTT. This gives the protein CASSGRQGSTEAFF.